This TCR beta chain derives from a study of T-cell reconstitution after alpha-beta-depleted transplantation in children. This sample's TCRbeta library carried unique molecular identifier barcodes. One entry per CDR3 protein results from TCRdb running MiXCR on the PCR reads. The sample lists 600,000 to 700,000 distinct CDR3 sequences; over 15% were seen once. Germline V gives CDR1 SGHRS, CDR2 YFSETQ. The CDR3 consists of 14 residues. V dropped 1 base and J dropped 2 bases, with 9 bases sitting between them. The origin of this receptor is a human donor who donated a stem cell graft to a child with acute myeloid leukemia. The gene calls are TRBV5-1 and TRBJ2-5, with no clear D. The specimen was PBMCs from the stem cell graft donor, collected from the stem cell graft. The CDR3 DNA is TGCGCCAGCAGCTTGCTGGGGATTCAAGAGACCCAGTACTTC. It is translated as CASSLLGIQETQYF. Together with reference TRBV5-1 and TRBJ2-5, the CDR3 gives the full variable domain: KAGVTQTPRYLIKTRGQQVTLSCSPISGHRSVSWYQQTPGQGLQFLFEYFSETQRNKGNFPGRFSGRQFSNSRSEMNVSTLELGDSALYLCASSLLGIQETQYFGPGTRLLVL.